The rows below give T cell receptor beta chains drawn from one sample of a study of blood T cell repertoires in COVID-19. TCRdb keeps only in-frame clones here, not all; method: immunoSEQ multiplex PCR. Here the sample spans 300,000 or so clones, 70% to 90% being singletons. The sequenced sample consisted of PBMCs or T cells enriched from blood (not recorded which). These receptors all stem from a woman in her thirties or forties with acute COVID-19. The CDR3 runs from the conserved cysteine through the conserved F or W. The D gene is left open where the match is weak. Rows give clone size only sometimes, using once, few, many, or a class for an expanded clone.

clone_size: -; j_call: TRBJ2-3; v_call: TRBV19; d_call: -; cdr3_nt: TGTGCCAGTAGTGGCGGCAAAGATACGCAGTATTTT; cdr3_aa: CASSGGKDTQYF
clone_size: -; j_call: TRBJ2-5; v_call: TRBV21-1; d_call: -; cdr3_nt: TGTGCCAGCAGCAAAGACCCCGGACAGGGCCGGCGGGAGACCCAGTACTTC; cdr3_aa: CASSKDPGQGRRETQYF
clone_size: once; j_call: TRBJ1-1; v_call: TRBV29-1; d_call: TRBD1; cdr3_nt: TGCAGCGTTGTCGTCAGGGGGCGGAACACTGAAGCTTTCTTT; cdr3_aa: CSVVVRGRNTEAFF
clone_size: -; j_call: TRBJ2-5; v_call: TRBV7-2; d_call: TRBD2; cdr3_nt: TGTGCCAGCAGCTTCCAGAGCGGGGAAGAGACCCAGTACTTC; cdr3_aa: CASSFQSGEETQYF
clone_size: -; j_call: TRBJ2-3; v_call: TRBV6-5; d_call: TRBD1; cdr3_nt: TGTGCCAATGGACAGGGGGCGTCCGATACGCAGTATTTT; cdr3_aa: CANGQGASDTQYF
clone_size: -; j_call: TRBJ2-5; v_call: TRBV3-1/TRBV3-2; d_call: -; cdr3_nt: TGTGCCAGCAGCCAAGGCACGGCACAGATGGAAGAGACCCAGTACTTC; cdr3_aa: CASSQGTAQMEETQYF
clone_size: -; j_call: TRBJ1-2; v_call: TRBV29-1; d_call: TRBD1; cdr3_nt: TGCAGCGTTGATGGGACAGGGAGTCGCGATGGCTACACCTTC; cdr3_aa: CSVDGTGSRDGYTF
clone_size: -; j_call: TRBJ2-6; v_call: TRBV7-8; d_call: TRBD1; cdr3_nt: TGTGCCAGCAGCAGGCACGGACAGGGGGCAACAGCGGCCAACGTCCTGACTTTC; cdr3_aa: CASSRHGQGATAANVLTF
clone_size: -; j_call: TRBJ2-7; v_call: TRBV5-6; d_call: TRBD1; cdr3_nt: TGTGCCAGCAGCTCCCTCCGGGACAGGGGTCCCGAGCAGTACTTC; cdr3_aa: CASSSLRDRGPEQYF
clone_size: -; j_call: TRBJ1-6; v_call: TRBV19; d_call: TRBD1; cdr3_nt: TGTGCCAGTAGTACCAAGGACAGGGTGGTCTCTTCACCCCTCCACTTT; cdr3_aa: CASSTKDRVVSSPLHF
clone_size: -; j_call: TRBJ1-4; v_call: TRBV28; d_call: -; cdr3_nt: TGTGCCAGCAGGGGAGGGGGTATCGAAAAACTGTTTTTT; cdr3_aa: CASRGGGIEKLFF
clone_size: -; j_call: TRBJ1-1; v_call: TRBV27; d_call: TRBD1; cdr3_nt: TGTGCCAGCAGAGACAGGGGTTTGAACACTGAAGCTTTCTTT; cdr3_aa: CASRDRGLNTEAFF
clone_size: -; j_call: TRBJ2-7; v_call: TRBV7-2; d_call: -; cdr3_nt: TGTGCCAGCAGCTTAGACGGGGTTAACTACTACGAGCAGTACTTC; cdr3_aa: CASSLDGVNYYEQYF
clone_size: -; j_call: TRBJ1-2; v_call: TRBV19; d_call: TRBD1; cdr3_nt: TGTGCCAGTAGTGATCCGGGACAGGGTTTGGATGGCTACACCTTC; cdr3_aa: CASSDPGQGLDGYTF
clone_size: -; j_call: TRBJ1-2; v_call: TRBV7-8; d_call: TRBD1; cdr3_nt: TGTGCCAGCAGCCAGGGGGATACCTATGGCTACACCTTC; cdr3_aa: CASSQGDTYGYTF
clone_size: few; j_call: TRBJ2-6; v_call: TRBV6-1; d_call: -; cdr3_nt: TGTGCCAGCAGTGAAGACAGCTCTGGGGCCAACGTCCTGACTTTC; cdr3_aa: CASSEDSSGANVLTF
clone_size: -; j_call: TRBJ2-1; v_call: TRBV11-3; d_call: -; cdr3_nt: TGTGCCAGCAGCTTAGGCGGGGCCTACAATGAGCAGTTCTTC; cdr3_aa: CASSLGGAYNEQFF
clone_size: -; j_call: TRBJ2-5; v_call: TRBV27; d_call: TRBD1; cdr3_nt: TGTGCCAGCAGTTCAGGACAGGGTCGAGAGACCCAGTACTTC; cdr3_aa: CASSSGQGRETQYF
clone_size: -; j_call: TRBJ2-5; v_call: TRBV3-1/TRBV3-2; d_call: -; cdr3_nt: TGTGCCAGCAGCCATTCAGGCCCGTTGGAGACCCAGTACTTC; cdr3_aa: CASSHSGPLETQYF
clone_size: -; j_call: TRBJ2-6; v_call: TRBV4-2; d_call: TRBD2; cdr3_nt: TGTGCCAGCAGCCACAACCCCGGGAGCGGGGGACGCTCTGGGGCCAACGTCCTGACTTTC; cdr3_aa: CASSHNPGSGGRSGANVLTF
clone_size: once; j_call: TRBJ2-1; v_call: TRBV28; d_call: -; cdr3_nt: TGTGCCAGCAGTTTGAGAGGCGAAACCTACAATGAGCAGTTCTTC; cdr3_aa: CASSLRGETYNEQFF
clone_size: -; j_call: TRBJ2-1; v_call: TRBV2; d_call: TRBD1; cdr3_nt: TGTGCCAGCGGGGACAGGGTCCCCTACAATGAGCAGTTCTTC; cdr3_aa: CASGDRVPYNEQFF
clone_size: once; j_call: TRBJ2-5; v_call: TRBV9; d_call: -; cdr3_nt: TGTGCCAGCAGCGTGGGCTCTGGGCTACAAGAGACCCAGTACTTC; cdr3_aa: CASSVGSGLQETQYF
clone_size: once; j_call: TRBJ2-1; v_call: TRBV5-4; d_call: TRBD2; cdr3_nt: TGTGCCAGCAGCTTCTACGGGGGGGATGAGCAGTTCTTC; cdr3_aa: CASSFYGGDEQFF
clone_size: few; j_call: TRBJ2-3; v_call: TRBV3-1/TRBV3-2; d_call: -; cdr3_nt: TGTGCCAGCAGCCAAGACCTCACAGATACGCAGTATTTT; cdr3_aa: CASSQDLTDTQYF
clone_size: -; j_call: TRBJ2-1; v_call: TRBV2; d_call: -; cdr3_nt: TGTGCCAGCAGTGAACAGGGAATTAGGGATGAGCAGTTCTTC; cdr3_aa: CASSEQGIRDEQFF
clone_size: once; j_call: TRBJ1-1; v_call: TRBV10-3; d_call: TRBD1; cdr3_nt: TGTGCCATCAGCCCTACGACAGGGTCGAACACTGAAGCTTTCTTT; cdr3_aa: CAISPTTGSNTEAFF
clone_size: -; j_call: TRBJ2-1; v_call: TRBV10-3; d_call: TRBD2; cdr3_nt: TGTGCCATCAGGCCGACTAGCGCAGGGCACAATGAGCAGTTCTTC; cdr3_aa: CAIRPTSAGHNEQFF
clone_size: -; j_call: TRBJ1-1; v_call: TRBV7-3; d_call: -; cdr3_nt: TGTGCCAGCAGCTCCCAATCGGTTCTTTCTGAAGCTTTCTTT; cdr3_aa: CASSSQSVLSEAFF
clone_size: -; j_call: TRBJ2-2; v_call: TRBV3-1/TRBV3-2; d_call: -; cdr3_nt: TGTGCCAGCAGCCAAGATGCGGTGAATAAGCTGTTTTTT; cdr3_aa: CASSQDAVNKLFF
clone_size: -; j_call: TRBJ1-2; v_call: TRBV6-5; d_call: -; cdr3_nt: TGTGCCAGCGTGGGCAGTACACATTCTAACTATGGCTACACCTTC; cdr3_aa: CASVGSTHSNYGYTF
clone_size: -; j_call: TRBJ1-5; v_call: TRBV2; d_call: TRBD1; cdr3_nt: TGTGCCAGCAGCCAAACAGGGGTCTCTCAGCCCCAGCATTTT; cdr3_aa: CASSQTGVSQPQHF
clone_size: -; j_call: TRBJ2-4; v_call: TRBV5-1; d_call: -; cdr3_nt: TGCGCCAGCAGCTGGGCAACCCGGGACACCTTCAAAAACATTCAGTACTTC; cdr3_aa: CASSWATRDTFKNIQYF
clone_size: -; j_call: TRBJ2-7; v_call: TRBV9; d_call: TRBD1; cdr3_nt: TGTGCCAGCAGCGTAGCTCCGGGACAGGGCTACGAGCAGTACTTC; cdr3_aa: CASSVAPGQGYEQYF
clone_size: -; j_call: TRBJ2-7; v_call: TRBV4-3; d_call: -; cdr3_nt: TGCGCCAGCAGCCAGAGGGGAGACAGGAGCTCCTACGAGCAGTACTTC; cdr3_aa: CASSQRGDRSSYEQYF
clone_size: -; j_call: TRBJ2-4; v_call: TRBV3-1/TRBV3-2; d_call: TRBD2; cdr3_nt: TGTGCCAGCAGTCAGCGGGATGGCAAAAACATTCAGTACTTC; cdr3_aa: CASSQRDGKNIQYF
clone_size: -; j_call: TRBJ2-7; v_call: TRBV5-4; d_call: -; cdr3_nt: TGTGCCAGCAGCTTGGGCCAAACGGGGAGTTCAAACGAGCAGTACTTC; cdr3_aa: CASSLGQTGSSNEQYF
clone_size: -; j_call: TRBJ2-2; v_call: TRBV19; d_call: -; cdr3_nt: TGTGCCAGTAGTATAGTGAGGAGGGAACAGAGCGCGGAGCTGTTTTTT; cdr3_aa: CASSIVRREQSAELFF
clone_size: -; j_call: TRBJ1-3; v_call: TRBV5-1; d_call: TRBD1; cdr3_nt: TGCGCCAGCAGCGGGGACAGTCGCTCTGGAAACACCATATATTTT; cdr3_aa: CASSGDSRSGNTIYF
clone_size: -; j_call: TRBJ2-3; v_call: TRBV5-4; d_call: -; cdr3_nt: TGTGCCAGCAGCCGACCGGGACAAGGCCCCGCAGATACGCAGTATTTT; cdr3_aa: CASSRPGQGPADTQYF